Listed below are T cell receptor beta chains from one sample, sequenced in a study of T cell responses to AZD1222 COVID-19 vaccine. Data came from immunoSEQ multiplex PCR; TCRdb stores just in-frame clones and leaves some out. The data hold some 80,000 clones, with approximately 89% observed a single time. Material: peripheral blood, obtained 28 days after the second dose of the MenACWY control vaccine. The receptor set was obtained from an adult who received the MenACWY meningococcal vaccine as a control. Each CDR3 is given with its conserved first and last residue. The D gene is left open where the match is weak.

TRBV4-2	.	TRBJ2-5	TGTGCCAGCAGCCAAGCGGCAATGATGCTAGAGACCCAGTACTTC	CASSQAAMMLETQYF
TRBV10-3	TRBD2	TRBJ2-3	TGTGCCATCACCGCAGGGACTAGCGGGGGGGGCACAGATACGCAGTATTTT	CAITAGTSGGGTDTQYF
TRBV7-3	.	TRBJ1-4	TGTGCCAGCAGCTTAAAGTCCGGGAACTGGGGTGAAAAACTGTTTTTT	CASSLKSGNWGEKLFF
TRBV4-2	.	TRBJ2-6	TGTGCCAGCAGCCAAGAATCTGGGGCCAACGTCCTGACTTTC	CASSQESGANVLTF
TRBV7-2	.	TRBJ2-5	TGTGCCAGCAGCCCCCAAACCCCGAGGGAGACCCAGTACTTC	CASSPQTPRETQYF
TRBV6-5	.	TRBJ1-1	TGTGCCAGCAGTTTTCGGAACACTGAAGCTTTCTTT	CASSFRNTEAFF
TRBV13	.	TRBJ1-1	TGTGCTACAACTCGGGTGAACACTGAAGCTTTCTTT	CATTRVNTEAFF
TRBV28	.	TRBJ1-2	TGTGCCAGCAGGACGGGCCCGGGCCGGGGGGACTTC	CASRTGPGRGDF
TRBV6-5	TRBD1	TRBJ1-2	TGTGCCAGCAGTTTGACAGGGACTGGGGGCTACACCTTC	CASSLTGTGGYTF
TRBV7-2	TRBD1	TRBJ1-4	TGTGCCAGCAGCTTAGCCGCAGGGGGAAATGAAAAACTGTTTTTT	CASSLAAGGNEKLFF
TRBV24-1	TRBD1	TRBJ1-2	TGTGCCACCAGTGAGGCTGACAGGGGCCTTAACTATGGCTACACCTTC	CATSEADRGLNYGYTF
TRBV11-2	.	TRBJ1-6	TGTGCCAGCAGCATAGGACGCCTAAATTCACCCCTCCACTTT	CASSIGRLNSPLHF